This is a list of T cell receptor beta chains from one sample in a study of blood T cells in healthy people across ages. TCRdb reanalysed the 5' RACE reads using MiXCR and keeps one entry per CDR3 protein. The sample includes 1,300,000 or so distinct CDR3 sequences, around 59% seen only once; the top ten take 6.5% to 8.5%. The sample consisted of blood. The receptor source for this set is a man younger than 35 in good health. Both conserved end residues are part of each CDR3. D genes are given only for firm matches. Rows may omit the clone size; those that give it use once, few, many or a size class.

V gene	D gene	J gene	clone size	CDR3 DNA	CDR3 protein
TRBV29-1	.	TRBJ2-1	few	TGCAGCGTTGAAATTGAGGCTCAGTTCTTC	CSVEIEAQFF
TRBV28	.	TRBJ1-6	.	TGTGCCAGCAGCTTAACCGGGACACCCCTCCACTTT	CASSLTGTPLHF
TRBV20-1	.	TRBJ1-2	.	TGCAGTGCTCCAAGCAGGGTTTTTACCTATGGCTACACCTTC	CSAPSRVFTYGYTF
TRBV10-3	.	TRBJ1-1	.	TGTGCCATCAGTGAATCCGTCAAAGGCAGGAACACTGAAGCTTTCTTT	CAISESVKGRNTEAFF
TRBV10-3	.	TRBJ2-7	few	TGTGCCATCAGGAGGGACCTTGCCTACGAGCAGTACTTC	CAIRRDLAYEQYF
TRBV12-3/TRBV12-4	.	TRBJ2-3	.	TGTGCCAGCAGGACCTCCACTAGGGGGGTCACAGATACGCAGTATTTT	CASRTSTRGVTDTQYF
TRBV20-1	.	TRBJ2-1	once	TGCAGTGCTAACCTAAGGACGGAGCAGTTCTTC	CSANLRTEQFF
TRBV29-1	TRBD1	TRBJ2-5	.	TGCAGCGTTGAGGGGACAGGGGGTCAAGAGACCCAGTACTTC	CSVEGTGGQETQYF
TRBV29-1	TRBD1	TRBJ2-1	.	TGCAGCGCCTTCGAGGACAGGGTCCATGAGCAGTTCTTC	CSAFEDRVHEQFF
TRBV27	.	TRBJ1-2	once	TGTGCCAGCGCAGACGGTTGGGGCTACACCTTC	CASADGWGYTF
TRBV4-3	TRBD1	TRBJ2-1	.	TGCGCCAGCAGCCAACGACAGGGGGGTGTTGAGCAGTTCTTC	CASSQRQGGVEQFF
TRBV28	TRBD1	TRBJ1-4	.	TGTGCCAGCACGATGGGACAGGGCAATGAAAAGCTGTTTTTT	CASTMGQGNEKLFF
TRBV6-2/TRBV6-3	.	TRBJ2-1	few	TGTGCCAGCAGCCCTAGTCTAGCGCCCATTACCAATGAGCAGTTCTTC	CASSPSLAPITNEQFF
TRBV28	.	TRBJ2-7	few	TGTGCCAGCAGTTTTGGCAGAAGTACCTACGAGCAGTACTTC	CASSFGRSTYEQYF
TRBV4-1	.	TRBJ2-6	.	TGCGCCAGCAGCCAAGACAGGGCAGCTGGGGCCAACGTCCTGACTTTC	CASSQDRAAGANVLTF
TRBV10-3	.	TRBJ2-1	.	TGTGCCGTTTCTACTACTGAGCAGTTCTTC	CAVSTTEQFF
TRBV29-1	.	TRBJ2-2	few	TGCAGCGTTGTGGTGACCGGGGAGCTGTTTTTT	CSVVVTGELFF
TRBV27	TRBD1	TRBJ2-7	few	TGTGCCAGCAGTCCCACTCACTGGACAGGAAATTACGAGCAGTACTTC	CASSPTHWTGNYEQYF
TRBV5-5	TRBD2	TRBJ2-5	once	TGTGCCAGCAGCTTGTGGGAGGGTTCGGAGACCCAGTACTTC	CASSLWEGSETQYF
TRBV7-9	TRBD2	TRBJ2-1	.	TGTGCCAGCAGCTTTCCTGGGACTACCTACAATGAGCAGTTCTTC	CASSFPGTTYNEQFF
TRBV3-1	TRBD1	TRBJ2-3	once	TGTGCCAGCAGCCAAGATGGGCAGGGGGCTGATACGCAGTATTTT	CASSQDGQGADTQYF
TRBV2	TRBD2	TRBJ2-1	.	TGTGCCAGCAGGGAGGGAGGGAGCGCCTACAATGAGCAGTTCTTC	CASREGGSAYNEQFF
TRBV6-6	.	TRBJ2-5	.	TGTGCCAGCAGTTACCTCCTGGGAGAGCAGTACTTC	CASSYLLGEQYF
TRBV10-3	TRBD1	TRBJ2-7	few	TGTGCCATCAGTGACCCCACAGGGGGAAGCTACTACGAGCAGTACTTC	CAISDPTGGSYYEQYF
TRBV7-2	.	TRBJ1-2	.	TGTGCCAGCACCCCGAGGGCGGGGGAGGGCTACACCTTC	CASTPRAGEGYTF
TRBV7-9	TRBD1	TRBJ2-3	.	TGTGCCAGCAGCTACAATCCTTCCGGGACAGGGGGCGATGCAGATACGCAGTATTTT	CASSYNPSGTGGDADTQYF
TRBV4-1	.	TRBJ2-1	many	TGCGCCAGCAGCCAAGATCTTGATGAGCAGTTCTTC	CASSQDLDEQFF
TRBV28	TRBD1	TRBJ2-7	.	TGTGCCAGCAGTCCCAATGGACAGGGGCTGGTCCACGAGCAGTACTTC	CASSPNGQGLVHEQYF
TRBV7-6	.	TRBJ2-1	.	TGTGCCAGCAGCTTAGTGCTCAATGAATACAATGAGCAGTTCTTC	CASSLVLNEYNEQFF
TRBV27	.	TRBJ1-2	few	TGTGCCAGCAGTTTAAAGTCAAACTATGGCTACACCTTC	CASSLKSNYGYTF
TRBV3-1	.	TRBJ1-3	.	TGTGCCAGCAGCCCAGGGAAATCCTCTGGAAACACCATATATTTT	CASSPGKSSGNTIYF
TRBV6-2/TRBV6-3	TRBD1	TRBJ2-1	.	TGTGCCAGCAGTTACTCGAGGGCAGGGGGCAATGAGCAGTTCTTC	CASSYSRAGGNEQFF
TRBV6-2/TRBV6-3	.	TRBJ1-2	.	TGTGCCAGCAGCCGTTCGCCGAGGATCGATAGTGGCTACACCTTC	CASSRSPRIDSGYTF
TRBV7-9	TRBD1	TRBJ1-1	.	TGTGCCAGCAGTCCTAAGGGACAGCTTAACACTGAAGCTTTCTTT	CASSPKGQLNTEAFF
TRBV5-1	TRBD1	TRBJ1-1	.	TGCGCCAGCAGCCAAACAGGGGGCTCGAACACTGAAGCTTTCTTT	CASSQTGGSNTEAFF
TRBV27	TRBD2	TRBJ2-1	.	TGTGCCAGCAGCCCGGAGGGAGGGCTGGCCTACAATGAGCAGTTCTTC	CASSPEGGLAYNEQFF
TRBV11-2	.	TRBJ2-1	.	TGTGCCAGCAGCCTAACGCAGGGTCCCTCCTACAATGAGCAGTTCTTC	CASSLTQGPSYNEQFF
TRBV6-6	.	TRBJ2-5	.	TGTGCCAGCAGTGACTCACAGTACCAAGAGACCCAGTACTTC	CASSDSQYQETQYF
TRBV29-1	.	TRBJ2-3	.	TGCAGCGTTGAAGATACTAGTCATGAGTCAGATACGCAGTATTTT	CSVEDTSHESDTQYF
TRBV25-1	TRBD1	TRBJ1-2	few	TGTGCCAGCAGTCAGATTGGGACAGAGGCTAACTATGGCTACACCTTC	CASSQIGTEANYGYTF
TRBV11-2	TRBD1	TRBJ2-5	few	TGTGCCAGCAGTCCAGGGGGCTACAATGAGCAGTACTTC	CASSPGGYNEQYF
TRBV10-3	TRBD1	TRBJ1-2	.	TGTGCCATCAGTGAGTTGGGACAGAACTATGGCTACACCTTC	CAISELGQNYGYTF